These T cell receptor beta chains were read from a single sample in a study of blood T cell repertoires in COVID-19. Generated by immunoSEQ multiplex PCR, the TCRdb table keeps only in-frame clones and is missing some. This sample has more than 65,000 clones; approximately 88% occur once, and the top ten carry approximately 5.9%. The sequenced sample consisted of peripheral blood. The receptors shown here come from a man in his fifties or sixties with acute or convalescent COVID-19. Each CDR3 is given with its conserved first and last residue. D genes are given only for firm matches. Size is stated for part of the rows, as once, few or many counts, or as a class when the clone is expanded.

TRBV27	16	TRBD1	TRBJ2-1	NA	CASRIATGGSYNEQFF	TGTGCCAGCAGAATTGCGACAGGGGGCTCCTACAATGAGCAGTTCTTC
TRBV11-3	13	NA	TRBJ2-7	NA	CASSLGTVYEQYF	TGTGCCAGCAGCTTAGGGACAGTCTACGAGCAGTACTTC
TRBV6-5	12	TRBD1	TRBJ1-1	few	CASSSNQGAAFF	TGTGCCAGCAGTTCGAACCAGGGGGCAGCTTTCTTT
TRBV11-3	15	TRBD1	TRBJ2-1	NA	CASSPPGRGPNEQFF	TGTGCCAGCAGCCCCCCCGGCAGGGGGCCCAATGAGCAGTTCTTC
TRBV16	13	NA	TRBJ1-2	NA	CASSLHSGSGYTF	TGTGCCAGCAGCTTACACAGCGGGAGCGGCTACACCTTC
TRBV5-4	13	NA	TRBJ2-3	NA	CASSYWETDTQYF	TGTGCCAGCAGCTACTGGGAGACCGATACGCAGTATTTT
TRBV11-2	13	NA	TRBJ2-5	NA	CASSFGSQETQYF	TGTGCCAGCAGCTTCGGGTCCCAAGAGACCCAGTACTTC
TRBV11-2	14	TRBD2	TRBJ2-1	NA	CASSLGLAGNEQFF	TGTGCCAGCAGCTTAGGGCTAGCGGGAAATGAGCAGTTCTTC
TRBV12-3/TRBV12-4	13	NA	TRBJ1-1	NA	CASSSRGFTEAFF	TGTGCCAGCAGTTCAAGGGGGTTTACTGAAGCTTTCTTT
TRBV6-5	11	NA	TRBJ2-7	NA	CASKQAYEQYF	TGTGCCAGCAAACAAGCCTACGAGCAGTACTTC
TRBV5-5	16	TRBD1	TRBJ1-6	NA	CASSSPGQGVGSPLHF	TGTGCCAGCAGCTCACCGGGACAGGGGGTTGGGTCACCCCTCCACTTT
TRBV5-6	14	TRBD1	TRBJ2-7	NA	CASSFQGAGYEQYF	TGTGCCAGCAGCTTCCAGGGGGCAGGCTACGAGCAGTACTTC
TRBV9	16	TRBD1	TRBJ1-4	NA	CASSVEGTGINEKLFF	TGTGCCAGCAGCGTAGAGGGGACAGGAATTAATGAAAAACTGTTTTTT
TRBV5-6	14	TRBD1	TRBJ1-4	NA	CASSLTGVLEKLFF	TGTGCCAGCAGCCTGACAGGGGTATTAGAAAAACTGTTTTTT
TRBV2	16	TRBD2	TRBJ2-5	NA	CASSYTSGDPQETQYF	TGTGCCAGCAGCTACACTAGCGGTGACCCACAAGAGACCCAGTACTTC
TRBV4-3	20	TRBD2	TRBJ2-3	NA	CASSQRGVGIAGASRDTQYF	TGCGCCAGCAGCCAACGGGGTGTGGGAATAGCGGGGGCCTCGAGAGATACGCAGTATTTT
TRBV5-4	14	TRBD1	TRBJ1-4	NA	CASSFRQGDEKLFF	TGTGCCAGCAGCTTCAGACAGGGGGACGAAAAACTGTTTTTT
TRBV30	12	NA	TRBJ2-1	NA	CAWRTGYNEQFF	TGTGCCTGGAGAACAGGATACAATGAGCAGTTCTTC
TRBV7-2	16	TRBD2	TRBJ2-1	NA	CASSFEGTSGGNEQFF	TGTGCCAGCAGCTTCGAAGGGACTAGCGGAGGAAATGAGCAGTTCTTC
TRBV9	14	NA	TRBJ1-1	NA	CASSPGVSNTEAFF	TGTGCCAGCAGCCCGGGGGTTAGCAACACTGAAGCTTTCTTT
TRBV7-2	19	TRBD2	TRBJ2-7	few	CASSLTGRGRGGGDYEQYF	TGTGCCAGCAGCTTAACGGGCCGAGGTCGGGGGGGAGGGGACTACGAGCAGTACTTC
TRBV2	14	TRBD2	TRBJ2-1	NA	CASRRGADLNEQFF	TGTGCCAGCAGGCGGGGGGCTGATCTCAATGAGCAGTTCTTC
TRBV7-9	16	NA	TRBJ2-5	once	CASSISGEHNGETQYF	TGTGCCAGCAGCATTAGCGGAGAGCATAATGGAGAGACCCAGTACTTC
TRBV18	12	TRBD1	TRBJ1-2	NA	CASSPTGDGYTF	TGTGCCAGCTCACCGACAGGGGATGGCTACACCTTC
TRBV7-9	15	TRBD2	TRBJ2-1	NA	CASSLTGGGAVEQFF	TGTGCCAGCAGCCTGACTGGCGGGGGGGCCGTTGAGCAGTTCTTC
TRBV29-1	16	NA	TRBJ2-1	NA	CSVAGETLSGVNEQFF	TGCAGCGTTGCAGGGGAAACATTAAGTGGGGTCAATGAGCAGTTCTTC
TRBV4-1	17	NA	TRBJ1-5	once	CASSQPSQGFHNQPQHF	TGCGCCAGCAGCCAACCTTCTCAGGGATTTCACAATCAGCCCCAGCATTTT
TRBV5-1	13	TRBD2	TRBJ2-5	once	CASKLAGQETQYF	TGCGCCAGCAAACTAGCGGGGCAAGAGACCCAGTACTTC
TRBV2	12	NA	TRBJ1-1	NA	CASSEGRIEAFF	TGTGCCAGCAGTGAGGGGCGGATTGAAGCTTTCTTT
TRBV2	12	TRBD1	TRBJ2-5	NA	CASSEGGDRGHF	TGTGCCAGCAGTGAAGGTGGGGACAGGGGGCACTTC
TRBV18	14	NA	TRBJ1-1	NA	CASSPQRGNTEAFF	TGTGCCAGCTCACCACAACGGGGTAACACTGAAGCTTTCTTT
TRBV6-6	14	NA	TRBJ2-2	once	CASSYTAEAGELFF	TGTGCCAGCAGTTACACTGCAGAGGCCGGGGAGCTGTTTTTT
TRBV6-4	15	TRBD1	TRBJ1-6	NA	CASRAGTGMNSPLHF	TGTGCCAGCAGAGCAGGGACAGGGATGAATTCACCCCTCCACTTT
TRBV30	14	NA	TRBJ2-2	NA	CAWSAGQNTGELFF	TGTGCCTGGAGTGCGGGACAAAACACCGGGGAGCTGTTTTTT
TRBV9	16	NA	TRBJ1-1	NA	CASSVGDGRSSTEAFF	TGTGCCAGCAGCGTAGGGGACGGGAGGAGTAGCACTGAAGCTTTCTTT
TRBV2	14	NA	TRBJ1-5	NA	CASTWGQGNQPQHF	TGTGCCAGCACATGGGGGCAGGGGAATCAGCCCCAGCATTTT
TRBV19	15	TRBD1	TRBJ1-4	NA	CASSGRQGGEEKLFF	TGTGCCAGTAGTGGCAGACAGGGGGGGGAAGAAAAACTGTTTTTT
TRBV6-5	15	NA	TRBJ1-3	NA	CASSAAGYSGNTIYF	TGTGCCAGCAGCGCAGCAGGGTACTCTGGAAACACCATATATTTT
TRBV4-3	17	NA	TRBJ1-2	NA	CASSQDVDGLTNYGYTF	TGCGCCAGCAGCCAAGATGTCGACGGACTGACTAACTATGGCTACACCTTC
TRBV9	14	NA	TRBJ1-2	NA	CASSGRTDIYGYTF	TGTGCCAGCAGCGGGAGGACAGACATCTATGGCTACACCTTC
TRBV6-2/TRBV6-3	17	NA	TRBJ2-7	few	CASSSPWGGSSTYEQYF	TGTGCCAGCAGTTCCCCATGGGGCGGCTCCTCAACCTACGAGCAGTACTTC
TRBV18	15	NA	TRBJ2-3	NA	CASSPPSERTDTQYF	TGTGCCAGCTCACCTCCTAGCGAGCGCACAGATACGCAGTATTTT
TRBV3-1/TRBV3-2	14	NA	TRBJ2-7	NA	CASSPGFRSYEQYF	TGTGCCAGCAGCCCGGGGTTTCGCTCCTACGAGCAGTACTTC
TRBV27	13	TRBD1	TRBJ2-7	NA	CASSPGQIYEQYF	TGTGCCAGCAGTCCGGGACAGATCTACGAGCAGTACTTC
TRBV11-2	14	NA	TRBJ1-2	few	CASSPTQGGYGYTF	TGTGCCAGCAGCCCTACGCAGGGCGGCTATGGCTACACCTTC
TRBV20-1	13	NA	TRBJ2-7	NA	CSASRETPYEQYF	TGCAGTGCTAGTAGAGAGACTCCCTACGAGCAGTACTTC
TRBV24-1	15	NA	TRBJ1-2	NA	CATSDSRGANYGYTF	TGTGCCACCAGCGACTCCCGGGGGGCTAACTATGGCTACACCTTC
TRBV2	13	NA	TRBJ2-7	NA	CASSDLRGDEQYF	TGTGCCAGCAGTGACCTCAGGGGGGACGAGCAGTACTTC
TRBV7-2	15	NA	TRBJ2-3	NA	CASSTRQETTDTQYF	TGTGCCAGCAGCACCCGACAGGAGACCACAGATACGCAGTATTTT
TRBV6-1	13	NA	TRBJ1-1	NA	CASIRGGDTEAFF	TGTGCCAGCATCCGGGGAGGGGACACTGAAGCTTTCTTT
TRBV10-3	16	NA	TRBJ1-1	NA	CAIRLEPGRPDTEAFF	TGTGCCATCAGATTAGAGCCAGGGCGTCCGGACACTGAAGCTTTCTTT
TRBV28	13	NA	TRBJ1-4	NA	CASQRGVNEKLFF	TGTGCCAGCCAGCGGGGGGTTAATGAAAAACTGTTTTTT
TRBV9	14	TRBD1	TRBJ1-2	NA	CASSVGQGAVGYTF	TGTGCCAGCAGCGTTGGACAGGGGGCTGTTGGCTACACCTTC
TRBV18	15	TRBD1	TRBJ1-1	NA	CASSPLGQGASEAFF	TGTGCCAGCTCACCGTTGGGACAGGGGGCCTCTGAAGCTTTCTTT
TRBV9	13	TRBD2	TRBJ2-5	NA	CASSVRGRETQYF	TGTGCCAGTTCGGTTCGCGGGAGGGAGACCCAGTACTTC
TRBV5-1	14	TRBD1	TRBJ1-1	NA	CASSLRGLNTEAFF	TGCGCCAGCTCTCTCAGGGGGCTTAACACTGAAGCTTTCTTT
TRBV27	18	TRBD2	TRBJ2-1	NA	CASSLPQLAGGPGNEQFF	TGTGCCAGCAGTTTACCTCAACTAGCGGGGGGGCCTGGCAATGAGCAGTTCTTC
TRBV19	15	TRBD2	TRBJ2-3	NA	CASSIAGGSGDTQYF	TGTGCCAGTAGTATCGCGGGGGGGTCTGGAGATACGCAGTATTTT
TRBV5-1	13	NA	TRBJ1-1	NA	CASSGNSNTEAFF	TGCGCCAGCAGTGGCAATTCGAACACTGAAGCTTTCTTT
TRBV4-1	15	NA	TRBJ2-2	NA	CASSQDRHNTGELFF	TGCGCCAGCAGCCAAGATCGACACAACACCGGGGAGCTGTTTTTT